This T cell receptor beta chain was obtained from a study of monozygotic twins with inflammatory bowel disease (dated 2019 in TCRdb). About the study as a whole: In total, roughly 28 monozygotic twin pairs made up the full study: 19 Danish pairs, all IBD-discordant, plus nine German pairs, of which four were IBD-concordant and five were IBD-discordant. Within discordant pairs, disease-associated traits were sought mainly by comparing IBD patients with their genetically identical healthy co-twins. Each individual had, on average, about 151 000 unique TCRalpha sequences and 181 000 unique TCRbeta sequences available for analysis. The full study reports these points: Distinction between different T cell subtypes could not be achieved in the analysis. TCRbeta repertoire diversity, by inverse Simpson index, was decreased in IBD patients compared with their healthy co-twins. The results gave no support for a single strong signal or clonotype linked to IBD. Concordant and discordant twins showed no difference in repertoire similarity, possibly because of limited statistical power. Because patients were on differing immunosuppressive treatments, the repertoires may have picked up extra background noise and inter-individual variability. IBD patients shared fewer clonotypes with other individuals than healthy twins did, most markedly in patients showing signs of disease activity.

From each donor, an approximately 2.5 ml peripheral blood sample was collected into PAXgene tubes and stored at -80 degrees C. Without any T cell sorting, total RNA was extracted from whole blood using the PAXgene blood miRNA kit on an automated QIAcube. Peripheral blood from monozygotic twin pairs, either concordant or discordant for inflammatory bowel disease, underwent deep TCRalpha and TCRbeta repertoire profiling that used unique molecular barcoding. Smoking habits were recorded for all twin pairs, with individuals classified as current, former or never smokers. Sequences MNHEY (CDR1) and SVGEGT (CDR2) are obtained from the germline V gene. The cysteine opens and the phenylalanine closes a CDR3 of 12 amino acids. The DNA is unrecorded. Comment on this clonotype: It has no known antigen specificity.

The library was built by means of 5' RACE. The input for every TCR library was 3,500 to 4,000 ng of total RNA. For each sample, cDNA synthesis with SMARTScribe reverse transcriptase was split into eight separate reactions. During cDNA synthesis, template switching introduced unique molecular identifiers that contained a 6-nucleotide sample barcode. Amplification of TCRalpha and TCRbeta cDNA involved two nested PCRs of approximately 16 and 10 cycles, and each PCR was followed by bead purification. Before amplification, cDNA was treated with uracil DNA-glycosylase and purified using the QIAquick PCR purification kit. In the second PCR, Illumina TruSeq-compatible adapters and sample-specific barcodes were added. Library quality and concentration were checked on TapeStation and Qubit, and libraries were pooled at approximately 4.7 ng each. Sequencing of pooled libraries was carried out on an Illumina HiSeq2500 single-index Rapid Run using 2 x 100 bp reads and custom sequencing primers. The study's processing was this. MiGEC version 1.2.6 was used for UMI-based consensus assembly, which corrected PCR and sequencing errors. MiXCR version 2.1.1 was used to carry out V(D)J alignment, clonotype assembly and CDR3 extraction. To normalise gene usage, clonotype sharing and MAIT/NKT TCR abundance, the top 1000, 10 000 and 20 000 clonotypes in each sample were analysed. Diversity was computed as the inverse Simpson index with the vegan R package after downsampling to 27 000 UMIs. Paired Mann-Whitney U tests were applied to discordant twin pairs, and Benjamini-Hochberg correction was used for multiple testing. Each entry corresponds to one CDR3 protein sequence from reads that TCRdb reprocessed, and DNA is not given. The V and J calls shown here were made by TCRdb, not taken from the authors' results. The sample's records list around 410,000 distinct CDR3 sequences. The ten largest clones represent 2.4% of the sample.

The sample taken for sequencing was blood. The sequence joins TRBV6-2 or TRBV6-3 to TRBJ2-7. This clonotype was obtained from a human donor with ulcerative colitis or Crohn's disease, or a healthy co-twin of an affected twin (not recorded which). This receptor has the CDR3 CASSYWVGEQYF.